The 15 T cell receptor beta chains in this list originate from one sample, sequenced in a study of cytomegalovirus exposure and HLA in healthy donors. The PCR contained 60 Vbeta and 13 Jbeta primers. Some clones are missing from TCRdb's copy, which holds only in-frame ones; the method was immunoSEQ multiplex PCR. The sample holds about 160,000 clones, about 75% seen once. The material sequenced was PBMCs. The receptors were sampled from a woman in her fifties or sixties in good health and CMV-seropositive.

In DNA, the CDR3 is TGTGCCTGGACGCGGAATGAGCAGTTCTTC. It translates to CAWTRNEQFF. This chain uses TRBV30 with TRBJ2-1; D is unclear. CDR1 and CDR2 from the germline V gene are GTSNPN and SVGIG (reference sequence). This CDR3 has 10 residues. The V end was cut by 4 bases, the J end by 7 bases, with 5 bases between.

The chain recombines TRBV5-6 with TRBJ2-3; D might be TRBD2 (6 bases). The germline V and J ends were trimmed by 3 bases and 1 base, with 6 bases remaining between them. Germline V gives CDR1 SGHDT, CDR2 YYEEEE. CDR3 size: 13 residues. Here the CDR3 DNA reads TGTGCCAGCAGCTGGGGGGGCACAGATACGCAGTATTTT. This translates into CASSWGGTDTQYF.

The CDR3 is CASSYPRGGEETQYF. The CDR3 DNA is TGTGCCAGCAGTTACCCTCGCGGGGGGGAAGAGACCCAGTACTTC. The V gene is TRBV6-5, the J gene TRBJ2-5, with 9 bases that match TRBD2. The V and J ends lost 2 bases and 3 bases, in that order; junction bases with no gene match: 4. The V gene's germline CDR1 is MNHEY and CDR2 SVGAGI. This CDR3 is built from 15 residues.

The gene calls are TRBV6-5 and TRBJ1-2; D is undetermined. The CDR3 is made up of 13 amino acids. Germline CDR1 MNHEY, CDR2 SVGAGI. Trimming removed 4 bases from V and 10 bases from J, with 16 bases in between. The CDR3 DNA follows: TGTGCCAGCAGTTCTTTAGGTCCGGGTATCTACACCTTC. Translated, it gives CASSSLGPGIYTF.

The rearrangement links TRBV9 to TRBJ2-2; 9 bases are shared with TRBD2. Trimming cost V 2 bases and J 1 base; bases outside gene matches: 6. Germline lookup yields CDR1 SGDLS and CDR2 YYNGEE. The CDR3 is 17 amino acids. DNA of the CDR3: TGTGCCAGCAGCGTCGGCGGGGGGGCAGGGAACACCGGGGAGCTGTTTTTT. This codes for CASSVGGGAGNTGELFF.

The V and J genes are TRBV15 and TRBJ1-1; TRBD1 is a possible D gene (6 bases). Trimming removed 2 bases from V and 1 base from J, with 14 bases in between. This CDR3 spans 16 amino acids. Germline loops: CDR1 LNHNV, CDR2 YYDKDF (reference sequence). In DNA form, the CDR3 reads TGTGCCACCAGCAGACTATCGGGACATAGGAACACTGAAGCTTTCTTT. This encodes CATSRLSGHRNTEAFF.

This chain joins TRBV7-7 and TRBJ2-1; D not resolved. The germline V gene encodes CDR1 SSHAT and CDR2 FNYEAQ (reference sequence). The CDR3 contains 13 residues. The V end was cut by 1 base, the J end by 9 bases, with 10 bases between. The CDR3 nucleotides read TGTGCCAGCAGCTTAGGTAGCTTTAGTGAGCAGTTCTTC. Amino acids: CASSLGSFSEQFF.

This clone was observed a few times. The chain has TRBV12-5 and TRBJ1-5; a possible D gene is TRBD1 (5 bases). Trimming took off 0 bases at V and 5 bases at J, with 11 bases between the two ends. CDR1 is LGHNT and CDR2 is FRNRAP in the germline V gene. The CDR3 loop spans 15 amino acids. The CDR3 nucleotides are TGTGCTAGTGGTTTGGTACCCGGGGGGGATCAGCCCCAGCATTTT. Residues: CASGLVPGGDQPQHF.

The rearrangement links TRBV30 to TRBJ2-1; possibly TRBD1 for D (6 bases). The CDR3 consists of 11 residues. Looked up from germline, CDR1 is GTSNPN and CDR2 is SVGIG (reference sequence). Trimming removed 1 base from V and 10 bases from J, with 8 bases in between. The CDR3 spells CAWSDRDEQFF. The CDR3 DNA reads TGTGCCTGGAGTGACAGGGACGAGCAGTTCTTC.

The V gene is TRBV5-4, the J gene TRBJ2-5, with TRBD2 as a possible D gene (5 bases). Germline V gives CDR1 SGHNT, CDR2 YYREEE (reference sequence). The CDR3 contains 16 residues. The V end lost 4 bases, the J end lost 5 bases, and 21 bases lay between the germline ends. The CDR3 DNA follows: TGTGCCAGCAGCCCGGACCTCTTTGCGGGTTCGGAGACCCAGTACTTC. It translates to CASSPDLFAGSETQYF.

As DNA, the CDR3 is TGTGCCAGCAGTGTCTTTCTCGGGGTCGGGATTACTGGAAACACCATATATTTT. Its translation: CASSVFLGVGITGNTIYF. This chain joins TRBV2 and TRBJ1-3, with D unclear. CDR1 is SNHLY, CDR2 FYNNEI, per germline. V shed 4 bases and J shed 2 bases, with 21 bases lying between them. This CDR3 is built from 18 residues.

This clone was observed a handful of times. The chain links TRBV2 to TRBJ2-4; a possible D gene is TRBD2 (5 bases). Germline CDR1 SNHLY, CDR2 FYNNEI. The ends were cut back, 8 bases at V and 0 bases at J, with 8 bases in the middle. The length of the CDR3 is 13 residues. CDR3 protein: CASLGLAKNIQYF. The DNA for the CDR3 is TGTGCCAGCCTTGGACTAGCCAAAAACATTCAGTACTTC. Full variable domain (outside the CDR3, taken from reference TRBV2 and TRBJ2-4): EPEVTQTPSHQVTQMGQEVILRCVPISNHLYFYWYRQILGQKVEFLVSFYNNEISEKSEIFDDQFSVERPDGSNFTLKIRSTKLEDSAMYFCASLGLAKNIQYFGAGTRLSVL.

This chain links TRBV5-4 with TRBJ1-6; D remains unclear. Trimming left V 0 bases short and J 10 bases short, with 14 bases between. Germline V gives CDR1 SGHNT, CDR2 YYREEE (reference sequence). This CDR3 contains 15 residues. The CDR3 region is CASSLADISGSPLHF. The CDR3 nucleotides read TGTGCCAGCAGCTTGGCTGACATTAGCGGGTCACCCCTCCACTTT.

V usage is TRBV11-2 and J usage is TRBJ1-2, with D unclear. Trimming cost V 1 base and J 8 bases, with 8 bases left between them. The CDR3 loop spans 12 amino acids. Germline assignment: CDR1 SGHAT and CDR2 FQNNGV. CDR3 protein: CASSLGGSGYTF. In DNA form, the CDR3 reads TGTGCCAGCAGCTTAGGAGGAAGCGGCTACACCTTC.

This chain connects TRBV10-3 to TRBJ2-1; D gene uncertain. The germline V and J ends were trimmed by 2 bases and 3 bases, with 8 bases remaining between them. Germline CDR1 reads ENHRY; CDR2 reads SYGVKD. CDR3 length: 14 residues. The CDR3 here is CAISEESGYNEQFF. The CDR3 nucleotides are TGTGCCATCAGTGAGGAATCAGGCTACAATGAGCAGTTCTTC.